This T cell receptor beta chain came from a study of CD8 T cells in ankylosing spondylitis. Regarding this clonotype: What it binds is unknown.

Germline assignment: CDR1 SGHRS and CDR2 YFSETQ. CDR3 length: 15 amino acids. V shed 0 bases and J shed 0 bases, with 7 bases lying between them. By quantitative 5'-RACE with molecular barcodes, the TCR beta libraries were made. TCRdb re-analysed the 5' RACE reads in MiXCR, keeping a single row per CDR3 protein. This sample has roughly 700,000 distinct CDR3 sequences, with under 20% found just once. Findings and caveats of the study: A motif in TCR beta, a set of roughly eight highly homologous variants, appeared characteristic of ankylosing spondylitis blood. Disease-associated clones were reportedly significantly overrepresented in matched ankylosing spondylitis synovial fluid. A number of the motif variants had already been described in reactive arthritis synovial fluid and blood.

The sequence was collected from a male donor with ankylosing spondylitis. Material for sequencing was blood, either unsorted or a sorted T cell fraction (not recorded which). This chain connects TRBV5-1 to TRBJ2-1; D gene unclear. The CDR3 coding sequence is TGCGCCAGCAGCTTGGTGGCTTTCTCCTACAATGAGCAGTTCTTC. It codes for CASSLVAFSYNEQFF.